These 26 T cell receptor beta chains were all obtained from the same sample, sequenced in a study of T cells in Graves' hyperthyroidism and ophthalmopathy. TCR beta CDR3 sequences were amplified from RNA transcripts. The TCR CDR3 first-round RT-PCR relied on the HTBI primer set. Each CDR3 protein gets one entry after TCRdb re-called the multiplex PCR reads with MiXCR. The sample has roughly 580,000 distinct CDR3 sequences; around 13% are singletons. Sequencing input: blood. Source of these receptors: a woman aged 25 to 39 with Graves' hyperthyroidism that later progressed to Graves' ophthalmopathy.

With regard to this clonotype: A clone one base away is much larger, so this may be a read error. This chain connects TRBV7-2 to TRBJ1-2; D may be TRBD1 (6 bases). V dropped 3 bases and J dropped 10 bases, with 12 bases sitting between them. The CDR3 is made up of 12 amino acids. Germline loops: CDR1 SGHTA, CDR2 FQGNSA. The CDR3 nucleotides are TGTACCAGCAGCTTGAGCACAGGGAACTACACCTTC. Its translation: CTSSLSTGNYTF.

The chain recombines TRBV19 with TRBJ1-1; D unclear. The CDR3 has 15 amino acids. Trimming cost V 2 bases and J 3 bases, with 13 bases left between them. CDR1 and CDR2 from the germline V gene are LNHDA and SQIVND (reference sequence). The CDR3 DNA sequence: TGTGCCAGTAGTATATCGGGCCTCCAGGACACTGAAGCTTTCTTT. Translated, it gives CASSISGLQDTEAFF.

This clonotype was seen only a few times. V and J are TRBV5-5 and TRBJ2-7, with 8 bases lining up with TRBD1. V was pared by 2 bases and J by 3 bases, with 7 bases of the junction left unmatched. The CDR3 covers 15 residues. The germline CDR1 and CDR2 sequences are SGHKS and YYEKEE (reference sequence). In DNA form, the CDR3 reads TGTGCCAGCAGCTTCCAGACAGGGGAATTCTACGAGCAGTACTTC. Translating gives CASSFQTGEFYEQYF.

This clonotype was counted at least ten times. This chain links TRBV12-3 or TRBV12-4 with TRBJ1-5; D perhaps matches TRBD1 (5 bases). The CDR3 consists of 17 residues. V was shortened by 3 bases and J by 1 base, with 16 bases between the two germline ends. The CDR3 DNA reads as TGTGCCAGCAGTTTGGGAGGGGCCCTGGCAAGCAATCAGCCCCAGCATTTT. The encoded protein is CASSLGGALASNQPQHF.

This clonotype has more than one count but fewer than ten. The V gene is TRBV19, the J gene TRBJ2-7, with D unclear. This CDR3 has 15 residues. Germline CDR1 LNHDA, CDR2 SQIVND (reference sequence). Trimming stripped 0 bases from V and 2 bases from J, with 11 bases between. CDR3 region: CASSIEGRPPYEQYF. CDR3 DNA sequence: TGTGCCAGTAGTATAGAAGGGCGACCGCCCTACGAGCAGTACTTC.

This clonotype has a count of ten or more. The rearrangement joins TRBV5-1 to TRBJ2-7, with D perhaps TRBD1 (6 bases). The V and J ends lost 4 bases and 1 base respectively, with 6 bases between them. The CDR3 sequence is 12 residues long. Germline CDR1 is SGHRS and CDR2 is YFSETQ. CDR3 nucleotide sequence: TGCGCCAGCAGCGGACAGTCCTACGAGCAGTACTTC. It is translated as CASSGQSYEQYF.

The chain joins TRBV19 to TRBJ2-1, with 7 bases fitting TRBD2. The CDR3 has 14 amino acids. CDR1 and CDR2 from the germline V gene are LNHDA and SQIVND (reference sequence). V trimming: 7 bases; J trimming: 6 bases; junction bases outside the gene matches: 9. The CDR3 here is CASNGGSWSNEQFF. Written as DNA, the CDR3 is TGTGCCAGTAACGGCGGGAGCTGGTCCAATGAGCAGTTCTTC. The full variable domain, completed using reference TRBV19 and TRBJ2-1, is DGGITQSPKYLFRKEGQNVTLSCEQNLNHDAMYWYRQDPGQGLRLIYYSQIVNDFQKGDIAEGYSVSREKKESFPLTVTSAQKNPTAFYLCASNGGSWSNEQFFGPGTRLTVL.

This clonotype came up many times. The genes are TRBV19 and TRBJ2-1; 13 nucleotides match TRBD2. The CDR3 runs 19 residues. V was clipped by 1 base and J by 2 bases; unmatched bases: 8. CDR1 LNHDA and CDR2 SQIVND come from the germline V gene (reference sequence). The CDR3 DNA reads as TGTGCCAGTAGTATAGCTGCGGGACTAGCGGGGCCTCCCTACAATGAGCAGTTCTTC. Protein sequence: CASSIAAGLAGPPYNEQFF.

The gene calls are TRBV7-2 and TRBJ2-3, with 7 bases aligning to TRBD2. The CDR3 spans 14 residues. Losses at the gene ends were 11 bases for V and 4 bases for J; bases not matched to a gene: 12. Germline CDR1 is SGHTA and CDR2 is FQGNSA. CDR3 residues: CAGSGRGGADTQYF. The CDR3 nucleotides are TGTGCCGGGTCGGGGCGGGGAGGGGCAGATACGCAGTATTTT.

This clonotype came up a few times. V usage is TRBV14 and J usage is TRBJ1-6; 10 bases are a match to TRBD1. The CDR3 extends over 17 amino acids. The V and J ends lost 5 bases and 6 bases, in that order; junction bases with no gene match: 10. Germline values: CDR1 SGHDN, CDR2 FVKESK. CDR3 sequence: CASSETRGQGSNSPLHF. In nucleotides, the CDR3 is TGTGCCAGCAGCGAGACCAGGGGACAGGGGAGTAATTCACCCCTCCACTTT.

CDR3 residues: CASYRQTDGYTF. CDR3 bases: TGCGCCAGCTATAGACAGACCGATGGCTACACCTTC. The gene calls are TRBV5-1 and TRBJ1-2; the D gene is possibly TRBD1 (5 bases). This CDR3 region has 12 residues. The germline V gene encodes CDR1 SGHRS and CDR2 YFSETQ. Between the trimmed V and J ends, which lost 7 bases and 6 bases, there was a span of 13 bases.

The chain combines TRBV28 with TRBJ2-3; D gene ambiguous. Germline CDR1 and CDR2: MDHEN and SYDVKM. The CDR3 sequence is 12 residues long. The V end lost 4 bases, the J end lost 10 bases, and 12 bases lay between the germline ends. CDR3 protein: CASSYGRNPQYF. CDR3 in DNA: TGTGCCAGCAGTTATGGACGGAATCCGCAGTATTTT.

In this sample, this clonotype turned up many times. J is TRBJ2-5 and V is TRBV7-2; D perhaps matches TRBD1 (6 bases). Germline V lookup: CDR1 SGHTA, CDR2 FQGNSA. CDR3 length: 14 residues. The germline V and J ends were trimmed by 5 bases and 2 bases, with 12 bases remaining between them. The CDR3: CASSLWTAQETQYF. CDR3 bases: TGTGCCAGCAGCCTATGGACAGCTCAAGAGACCCAGTACTTC. The full variable domain, completed using reference TRBV7-2 and TRBJ2-5, is GAGVSQSPSNKVTEKGKDVELRCDPISGHTALYWYRQSLGQGLEFLIYFQGNSAPDKSGLPSDRFSAERTGGSVSTLTIQRTQQEDSAVYLCASSLWTAQETQYFGPGTRLLVL.

V usage is TRBV11-3 and J usage is TRBJ2-3; D gene unclear. V lost 3 bases and J lost 5, with 15 bases in between. The length of the CDR3 is 15 residues. Germline values: CDR1 SGHNT, CDR2 YENEEA. In DNA form, the CDR3 reads TGTGCCAGCAGCTTTACTATCCCCCCGGAAGATACGCAGTATTTT. Encoded protein: CASSFTIPPEDTQYF.

This clonotype is medium-sized in the sample. The V gene is TRBV28, the J gene TRBJ1-6, with 9 bases that match TRBD1. V was pared by 3 bases and J by 7 bases, with 1 base of the junction left unmatched. The CDR3 runs to 14 residues. Germline CDR1 MDHEN, CDR2 SYDVKM. CDR3 sequence: CASSFGTGNSPLHF. CDR3 DNA: TGTGCCAGCAGTTTTGGGACAGGGAATTCACCCCTCCACTTT.

The chain employs TRBV4-2 and TRBJ1-1, with 8 positions matching TRBD1. Trimming at V came to 1 base and at J to 0 bases, leaving 1 base not matched to a gene. The germline gives CDR1 LGHNA, CDR2 YNFKEQ. CDR3 length equals 15 residues. This CDR3 reads CASSQGDRLNTEAFF. As DNA, the CDR3 is TGTGCCAGCAGCCAAGGGGACAGGTTGAACACTGAAGCTTTCTTT.

The genes are TRBV12-3 or TRBV12-4 and TRBJ2-2; D gene uncertain. The V end was cut by 6 bases, the J end by 3 bases, with 8 bases between. The CDR3 loop spans 13 amino acids. CDR3 loop: CASRSTYTGELFF. In DNA form, the CDR3 reads TGTGCCAGCAGGTCCACCTACACCGGGGAGCTGTTTTTT.

This clonotype turned up a few times. The CDR3 loop reads CASSLLGGQGKDQPQHF. The CDR3 bases are TGTGCCAGCAGCTTATTAGGGGGGCAGGGGAAGGATCAGCCCCAGCATTTT. This chain uses TRBV7-6 with TRBJ1-5; possibly TRBD1 for D (6 bases). The CDR3 length is 17 residues. Trimming cost V 2 bases and J 5 bases, with 19 bases left between them. The germline gives CDR1 SGHVS, CDR2 FNYEAQ.

This clonotype was seen ten or more times. This chain uses TRBV12-3 or TRBV12-4 with TRBJ2-7; 11 bases are shared with TRBD1. V shed 3 bases, J shed 5 bases, and the junction held 6 bases outside the gene matches. The CDR3 contains 15 residues. The CDR3 is CASSFLGQGADEQYF. The CDR3 DNA sequence: TGTGCCAGCAGTTTTCTCGGACAGGGGGCGGACGAGCAGTACTTC.

This clonotype was detected ten times or more. The chain joins TRBV28 to TRBJ2-7; D might be TRBD2 (5 bases). Germline values: CDR1 MDHEN, CDR2 SYDVKM. Trimming removed 7 bases at V and 5 bases at J, with 15 bases between. CDR3 length equals 13 residues. CDR3 nucleotides: TGTGCCAGCAATCCCGGGGTGTCCGACGAGCAGTACTTC. This gives the protein CASNPGVSDEQYF.

This clonotype was recorded many times. The V gene is TRBV7-8, the J gene TRBJ1-4, with 9 bases lining up with TRBD1. The ends lost 2 bases at V and 10 bases at J; junction bases unmatched: 8. The CDR3 consists of 15 residues. Germline V gives CDR1 SGHVS, CDR2 FQNEAQ. The CDR3 reads CASSLSSQGAGKLFF. CDR3 nucleotides: TGTGCCAGCAGCTTAAGTTCACAGGGGGCGGGAAAACTGTTTTTT.

Turning to this clonotype: A much larger clone differs from this one at a single base, so this may be a read error. CDR3 loop: CASKDRDWQPQYF. As DNA, the CDR3 is TGTGCCAGTAAGGACAGGGATTGGCAGCCCCAGTATTTT. This sequence joins TRBV19 and TRBJ1-5, with 8 bases that match TRBD1. The end of the DNA aligns better with TRBJ2-3, so the J call may be wrong. Looked up from germline, CDR1 is LNHDA and CDR2 is SQIVND (reference sequence). The CDR3 length is 13 residues.

The chain recombines TRBV12-5 with TRBJ2-5, with 7 bases identical to TRBD2. The V gene's germline CDR1 is LGHNT and CDR2 FRNRAP. The CDR3 is made up of 14 amino acids. Trimming removed 2 bases from V and 4 bases from J; junction bases left unmatched: 4. The CDR3 reads CASGLLLAGETQYF. In nucleotides, the CDR3 is TGTGCTAGTGGTTTGTTATTAGCGGGAGAGACCCAGTACTTC.

The V gene is TRBV5-1, the J gene TRBJ2-7, with unresolved D. CDR3 length equals 14 residues. Germline V gene sequence: CDR1 SGHRS, CDR2 YFSETQ. The V gene lost 1 base and the J gene lost 3 bases, with 11 bases spanning the gap. The CDR3 loop is CASSLNYLSYEQYF. The CDR3, as DNA: TGCGCCAGCAGCTTGAACTACCTCAGCTACGAGCAGTACTTC.

At least ten counts were recorded for this clonotype. The junction departs from germline at one end; a sequencing error may be responsible. The V call is TRBV5-1, the J call TRBJ2-2, with 7 positions matching TRBD1. Germline V gene data show CDR1 as SGHRS and CDR2 as YFSETQ. This CDR3 has 15 amino acids. The chain's CDR3 is CASSLGTANTGELFF. In DNA form, the CDR3 reads TGTGCCAGCAGCTTAGGGACAGCGAACACCGGGGAGCTGTTTTTT. Together with reference TRBV5-1 and TRBJ2-2, the CDR3 gives the full variable domain: KAGVTQTPRYLIKTRGQQVTLSCSPISGHRSVSWYQQTPGQGLQFLFEYFSETQRNKGNFPGRFSGRQFSNSRSEMNVSTLELGDSALYLCASSLGTANTGELFFGEGSRLTVL.

This clonotype was counted only a few times. The chain uses TRBV24-1 and TRBJ2-2; 11 nucleotides line up with TRBD2. The CDR3 sequence is 20 residues long. After removal of 4 bases from V and 0 bases from J, the junction contained 12 bases not matched to a gene. CDR1 is KGHDR and CDR2 is SFDVKD in the germline V gene. CDR3 sequence reads: CATSDPPPGTSGTNTGELFF. The CDR3, as DNA: TGTGCCACCAGTGACCCCCCCCCAGGGACTAGCGGTACGAACACCGGGGAGCTGTTTTTT.